This T cell receptor beta chain was identified in a study of cytomegalovirus exposure and HLA in healthy donors. PCR employed 60 Vbeta and 13 Jbeta primers. Data came from immunoSEQ multiplex PCR; TCRdb stores just in-frame clones and leaves some out. This sample yields fewer than 200,000 clones, of which 75% are seen a single time; 2.5% to 3% belongs to the top ten. Trimming took off 10 bases at V and 9 bases at J, with 19 bases between the two ends. Per germline, CDR1 MDHEN and CDR2 SYDVKM. The CDR3 spans 14 residues. This clonotype was sampled from a woman in her fifties or sixties in good health and CMV-seropositive. The chain has TRBV28 and TRBJ1-6; tentatively, D is TRBD1 (6 bases). The source material was PBMCs. The CDR3 nucleotides are TGTGCCATTCCAGGGGAATCGTCAAGTTCACCCCTCCACTTT. Its protein is CAIPGESSSSPLHF.